These T cell receptor beta chains were read from a single sample in a study of CD8+ T cells in alopecia areata. Profiled with immunoSEQ multiplex PCR; TCRdb holds only in-frame clones, not every one. The profile shows approximately 280,000 clones, roughly 60% of them singletons. This material consisted of CD4+ T cells sorted from blood, taken at week 24, from a patient treated with tofacitinib. The receptors here all came from a human donor with alopecia areata. CDR3s include the opening cysteine and the closing phenylalanine or tryptophan. D genes are given only for firm matches. Clone size is stated in some rows and not others, as once, few, many or a class when expanded.

V gene,clone size,D gene,J gene,CDR3 protein,CDR3 DNA
TRBV28,.,TRBD2,TRBJ2-7,CASSYRLAGPSYEQYF,TGTGCCAGCAGTTACAGACTAGCGGGGCCCTCCTACGAGCAGTACTTC
TRBV30,few,TRBD1,TRBJ1-1,CAWRQGPNTEAFF,TGTGCCTGGAGACAGGGGCCAAACACTGAAGCTTTCTTT
TRBV2,.,.,TRBJ1-1,CASTDFTQTEAFF,TGTGCCAGCACTGACTTCACCCAGACTGAAGCTTTCTTT
TRBV5-4,.,.,TRBJ1-2,CASSLVGPPGYGYTF,TGTGCCAGCAGCTTGGTTGGACCCCCGGGCTATGGCTACACCTTC
TRBV29-1,few,TRBD1,TRBJ1-1,CRADRGNTEAFF,TGCAGGGCGGACAGGGGGAACACTGAAGCTTTCTTT
TRBV5-6,.,.,TRBJ2-7,CASSLVVNYEQYF,TGTGCCAGCAGCTTGGTGGTCAACTACGAGCAGTACTTC
TRBV4-3,.,TRBD1,TRBJ1-4,CASSLWGQGHEKLFF,TGCGCCAGCAGCCTTTGGGGACAGGGCCATGAAAAACTGTTTTTT
TRBV4-2,few,TRBD1,TRBJ2-1,CASSQSGQGSTMFF,TGTGCCAGCAGCCAATCGGGACAGGGTTCGACTATGTTCTTC
TRBV29-1,.,.,TRBJ2-7,CSAELYTGNPISYSYEQYF,TGCAGCGCGGAGCTGTATACAGGGAACCCAATCTCTTACTCCTACGAGCAGTACTTC
TRBV5-1,.,TRBD2,TRBJ2-1,CASSPVGAGGYNEQFF,TGCGCCAGCAGCCCAGTGGGAGCGGGGGGATACAATGAGCAGTTCTTC
TRBV5-1,few,.,TRBJ2-7,CASSLGAGTSYEQYF,TGCGCCAGCAGCTTGGGAGCAGGGACCTCCTACGAGCAGTACTTC
TRBV29-1,.,.,TRBJ1-1,CSVVAYTEAFF,TGCAGCGTTGTAGCTTACACTGAAGCTTTCTTT
TRBV30,.,.,TRBJ1-1,CAWSVQTPNTEAFF,TGTGCCTGGAGTGTACAGACCCCGAACACTGAAGCTTTCTTT
TRBV2,.,.,TRBJ1-3,CASRLISSGNTIYF,TGTGCCAGCAGACTAATAAGCTCTGGAAACACCATATATTTT
TRBV7-2,.,.,TRBJ2-5,CASPDGGNQETQYF,TGTGCCAGCCCCGACGGGGGAAACCAAGAGACCCAGTACTTC
TRBV30,.,TRBD1,TRBJ1-2,CAWRDTGGARGYTF,TGTGCCTGGAGGGACACAGGGGGCGCTAGGGGCTACACCTTC
TRBV30,.,.,TRBJ1-3,CAWSVPHRISGNTIYF,TGTGCCTGGAGTGTACCCCATAGGATCTCTGGAAACACCATATATTTT
TRBV29-1,.,TRBD1,TRBJ2-5,CSVGRTGSGQETQYF,TGCAGCGTTGGGCGGACAGGGTCTGGACAAGAGACCCAGTACTTC
TRBV2,.,TRBD1,TRBJ1-6,CASSEQQGDVGSPLHF,TGTGCCAGCAGTGAACAACAGGGGGACGTAGGATCACCCCTCCACTTT
TRBV30,once,.,TRBJ1-5,CAWKKGGTNNQPQHF,TGTGCCTGGAAAAAGGGGGGGACAAATAATCAGCCCCAGCATTTT
TRBV7-2,.,.,TRBJ2-3,CASSLVRGPTDTQYF,TGTGCCAGCAGCTTAGTACGGGGTCCCACAGATACGCAGTATTTT
TRBV5-1,.,TRBD2,TRBJ2-7,CASSAGLAGAQTYEQYF,TGCGCCAGCAGCGCCGGACTAGCGGGGGCCCAAACCTACGAGCAGTACTTC
TRBV2,.,TRBD1,TRBJ1-1,CASRTGSNTEAFF,TGTGCCAGCAGGACAGGGTCCAACACTGAAGCTTTCTTT
TRBV5-4,.,TRBD2,TRBJ2-1,CASTSGYNEQFF,TGTGCCAGCACTAGCGGATACAATGAGCAGTTCTTC
TRBV28,many,.,TRBJ1-1,CASSRGQSWEAFF,TGTGCCAGCAGCCGCGGACAGTCCTGGGAAGCTTTCTTT
TRBV7-2,once,.,TRBJ1-2,CASSLAGFGYTF,TGTGCCAGCAGCTTAGCGGGGTTTGGCTACACCTTC
TRBV18,few,.,TRBJ2-3,CASSPPARDTQYF,TGTGCCAGCTCACCACCCGCTAGAGATACGCAGTATTTT
TRBV25-1,.,.,TRBJ2-7,CASSKYSSYEQYF,TGTGCCAGCAGTAAATACAGCTCCTACGAGCAGTACTTC
TRBV7-3,few,.,TRBJ2-1,CASSLRGTNEQFF,TGTGCCAGCAGCTTAAGGGGTACTAACGAGCAGTTCTTC
TRBV6-6,.,.,TRBJ1-2,CASARQNYGYTF,TGTGCCAGCGCCAGACAGAACTATGGCTACACCTTC
TRBV4-2,.,TRBD2,TRBJ2-5,CASSQTGTSREETQYF,TGTGCCAGCAGCCAGACGGGGACTAGTAGGGAAGAGACCCAGTACTTC
TRBV29-1,.,TRBD1,TRBJ2-2,CSVGQGAVRTGELFF,TGCAGCGTTGGACAGGGGGCTGTGCGCACCGGGGAGCTGTTTTTT
TRBV6-5,few,.,TRBJ2-7,CASSYGSANEQYF,TGTGCCAGCAGTTACGGGTCAGCCAACGAGCAGTACTTC
TRBV2,few,.,TRBJ2-3,CASSDRTDTQYF,TGTGCCAGCAGTGATCGGACAGATACGCAGTATTTT
TRBV2,.,.,TRBJ1-6,CASSEEYNSPLHF,TGTGCCAGCAGTGAGGAGTATAATTCACCCCTCCACTTT
TRBV5-6,.,TRBD1,TRBJ1-2,CASSTGDYGYTF,TGTGCCAGCAGCACAGGGGACTATGGCTACACCTTC